This passage covers 18 T cell receptor beta chains from one sample sequenced in a study of blood T cell repertoires in COVID-19. The repertoire was sequenced with immunoSEQ multiplex PCR; TCRdb's copy has only in-frame clones and lacks some. The table records about 45,000 clones, roughly 81% of them present only once. Input material: peripheral blood. These receptors all come from a woman aged 70-85 years with acute or convalescent COVID-19.

V usage is TRBV6-6 and J usage is TRBJ2-7; unclear D gene. Germline V lookup: CDR1 MNHNY, CDR2 SVGAGI (reference sequence). The CDR3 length is 12 residues. Trimming removed 5 bases from V and 6 bases from J, with 11 bases in between. Written as DNA, the CDR3 is TGTGCCAGCAGTACCCTACGGAGCGAGCAGTACTTC. Protein sequence: CASSTLRSEQYF.

A single count supports this clone. This rearrangement joins TRBV6-2 or TRBV6-3 to TRBJ1-2; maybe TRBD1 (5 bases). Trimming pared 2 bases from V and 8 bases from J, leaving 18 bases between. CDR1 and CDR2 from the germline V gene are MNHEY and SVGEGT. The CDR3 has 15 amino acids. The chain's CDR3 is CASSYRWASGVGYTF. CDR3 DNA sequence: TGTGCCAGCAGTTACCGTTGGGCTTCGGGGGTGGGCTACACCTTC.

CDR3 in DNA: TGTGCCAGCAGTTATCGTCCAGATACGCAGTATTTT. Translation gives CASSYRPDTQYF. The chain uses TRBV12-3 or TRBV12-4 and TRBJ2-3; D remains ambiguous. Trimming cost V 4 bases and J 4 bases, with 6 bases left between them. This CDR3 contains 12 residues.

This clone was detected once. The V and J genes are TRBV5-1 and TRBJ2-7; tentative D call: TRBD1 (6 bases). Per the germline V gene, CDR1 is SGHRS and CDR2 is YFSETQ. The length of the CDR3 is 13 residues. Deletions cut 3 bases from V and 3 bases from J, with 10 bases between. DNA of the CDR3: TGCGCCAGCAGCTCTGGACAGATCTACGAGCAGTACTTC. It yields the protein CASSSGQIYEQYF.

The chain recombines TRBV6-2 or TRBV6-3 with TRBJ2-3, with D possibly TRBD2 on 6 matching bases. Trimming took off 2 bases at V and 0 bases at J, with 9 bases between the two ends. The CDR3 is made up of 15 amino acids. Germline V CDR1 and CDR2: MNHEY, SVGEGT. The DNA for the CDR3 is TGTGCCAGCAGTTACGTCGGGGGTAGCACAGATACGCAGTATTTT. Residues: CASSYVGGSTDTQYF.

This clone has a single count. The chain combines TRBV30 with TRBJ2-7, with 9 positions matching TRBD1. Losses at the gene ends were 5 bases for V and 3 bases for J; bases not matched to a gene: 2. This CDR3 comprises 12 residues. The germline V gene has CDR1 GTSNPN and CDR2 SVGIG (reference sequence). CDR3 bases: TGTGCCTGGGACAGGGGGGGCTACGAGCAGTACTTC. Its translation: CAWDRGGYEQYF.

CDR3 region: CASSLIQGWGYGYTF. The CDR3, as DNA: TGTGCCAGCAGCTTAATTCAGGGATGGGGTTATGGCTACACCTTC. This chain links TRBV11-2 with TRBJ1-2, with a tentative D call TRBD1 (5 bases). Germline V gene sequence: CDR1 SGHAT, CDR2 FQNNGV. Trimming cost V 2 bases and J 5 bases, with 15 bases left between them. The CDR3 has 15 amino acids. The full variable domain, rest sourced from reference TRBV11-2 and TRBJ1-2, is EAGVAQSPRYKIIEKRQSVAFWCNPISGHATLYWYQQILGQGPKLLIQFQNNGVVDDSQLPKDRFSAERLKGVDSTLKIQPAKLEDSAVYLCASSLIQGWGYGYTFGSGTRLTVV.

The chain joins TRBV19 to TRBJ2-5; 11 bases map to TRBD2. The V segment lost 8 bases and the J segment 4 bases; nucleotides outside the gene matches: 3. The CDR3 has 13 residues. In germline, CDR1 is LNHDA, CDR2 SQIVND (reference sequence). This chain's CDR3 is CASGSGGAETQYF. In nucleotides, the CDR3 is TGTGCCAGTGGTAGCGGGGGGGCAGAGACCCAGTACTTC.

The chain joins TRBV12-3 or TRBV12-4 to TRBJ1-1; D unclear. CDR3 length: 13 residues. The V gene lost 9 bases and the J gene lost 4 bases, with 15 bases spanning the gap. The CDR3 DNA reads as TGTGCCAGTAGCCGCCCCCCGGGCACTGAAGCTTTCTTT. Translated: CASSRPPGTEAFF.

There are a few counts of this clone. The same CDR3 arises from other DNA sequences in this sample as well. The CDR3 is CASRTGNQPQHF. The CDR3 region has the DNA TGTGCCAGCAGGACAGGGAATCAGCCCCAGCATTTT. The chain combines TRBV3-1 (or the pseudogene TRBV3-2) with TRBJ1-5; TRBD1 agrees at 7 bases. V lost 6 bases to trimming and J lost 4 bases; unmatched junction nucleotides: 0. CDR1 LGHDT and CDR2 YNNKEL come from the germline V gene (reference sequence). The CDR3 length is 12 residues.

This chain links TRBV5-1 with TRBJ1-3; D is uncertain. Germline V gene lookup returns CDR1 SGHRS and CDR2 YFSETQ. This CDR3 contains 16 residues. The germline V and J ends were trimmed by 1 base and 0 bases, with 11 bases remaining between them. Written as DNA, the CDR3 is TGCGCCAGCAGCTTGAATGGTGCTAACTCTGGAAACACCATATATTTT. Translated, it gives CASSLNGANSGNTIYF.

The chain carries TRBV4-1 and TRBJ2-2; a weak D match, TRBD2 (6 bases). The length of the CDR3 is 15 residues. V dropped 4 bases and J dropped 4 bases, with 13 bases sitting between them. The V gene's germline CDR1 is MGHRA and CDR2 YSYEKL. For the CDR3, the DNA is TGCGCCAGCAGCCGCCCGCTAGCGAGCACCGGGGAGCTGTTTTTT. Its translation is CASSRPLASTGELFF.

The gene calls are TRBV3-1 (or the pseudogene TRBV3-2) and TRBJ2-3, with 13 bases identical to TRBD2. The J segment lost 3 bases and the V segment lost 4 bases, leaving 4 bases of the junction unmatched. This CDR3 spans 16 amino acids. Germline CDR1 and CDR2: LGHDT and YNNKEL (reference sequence). As DNA, the CDR3 is TGTGCCAGCAGCCTAGAGACTAGCGGGAGGACAGATACGCAGTATTTT. It translates to CASSLETSGRTDTQYF.

This chain links TRBV7-9 with TRBJ2-3; 11 nucleotides match TRBD1. The junction had 8 bases not matched to a gene; V was cut back by 5 bases and J by 1 base. This CDR3 is 17 amino acids long. The V gene's germline CDR1 is SEHNR and CDR2 FQNEAQ (reference sequence). CDR3 in DNA: TGTGCCAGCAGCCCGACGGACAGGGGGCTTCGCACAGATACGCAGTATTTT. The encoded protein is CASSPTDRGLRTDTQYF.

The rearrangement joins TRBV19 to TRBJ1-1; the D is unclear. In germline, CDR1 is LNHDA, CDR2 SQIVND (reference sequence). The CDR3 runs 16 residues. V shed 3 bases and J shed 3 bases, with 17 bases lying between them. CDR3 loop: CASSMIGGGVYTEAFF. The CDR3 DNA is TGTGCCAGTAGTATGATCGGAGGTGGCGTTTACACTGAAGCTTTCTTT.

This rearrangement joins TRBV25-1 to TRBJ1-2; tentative D call: TRBD1 (6 bases). With 8 bases removed from V and 8 bases from J, the gap between germline ends came to 18 bases. The CDR3 length is 13 residues. Per germline, CDR1 MGHDK and CDR2 SYGVNS. CDR3 sequence (DNA): TGTGCCAGCTCCGATTGGGGGCTTAGGGGCTACACCTTC. This sequence encodes CASSDWGLRGYTF.

V is TRBV5-1 and J is TRBJ1-2; TRBD1 aligns across 9 bases. This CDR3 is built from 16 residues. With V trimmed by 0 bases and J by 2 bases, 5 bases remained unmatched. Germline V CDR1 and CDR2: SGHRS, YFSETQ. In nucleotides, the CDR3 is TGCGCCAGCAGCTTGGCCCCGGGACAGGGAAACTATGGCTACACCTTC. Its translation: CASSLAPGQGNYGYTF.

Remarks on this clone: A read error may explain this, as a much larger clone is one base away. This rearrangement joins TRBV4-2 to TRBJ2-7; perhaps TRBD2 as D (5 bases). The V end lost 0 bases, the J end lost 9 bases, and 24 bases lay between the germline ends. Germline V gene lookup returns CDR1 LGHNA and CDR2 YNFKEQ. The CDR3 contains 17 residues. The CDR3 DNA is TGTGCCAGCAGCCAAGATCCTTCGGCAGGAGGATTAAACGGGCAGTACTTC. It translates to CASSQDPSAGGLNGQYF.